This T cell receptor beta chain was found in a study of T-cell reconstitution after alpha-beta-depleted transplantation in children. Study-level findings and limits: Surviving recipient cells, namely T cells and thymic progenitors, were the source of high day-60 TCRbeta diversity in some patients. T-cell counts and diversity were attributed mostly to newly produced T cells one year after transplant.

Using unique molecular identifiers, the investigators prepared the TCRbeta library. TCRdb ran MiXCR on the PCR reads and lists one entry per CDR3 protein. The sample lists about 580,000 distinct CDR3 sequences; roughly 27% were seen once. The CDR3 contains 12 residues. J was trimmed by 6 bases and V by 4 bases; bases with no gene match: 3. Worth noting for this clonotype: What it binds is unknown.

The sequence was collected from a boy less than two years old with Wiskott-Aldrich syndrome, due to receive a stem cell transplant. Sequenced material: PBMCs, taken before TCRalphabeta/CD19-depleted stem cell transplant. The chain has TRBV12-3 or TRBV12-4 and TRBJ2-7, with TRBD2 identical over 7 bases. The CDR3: CASSWGGGEQYF. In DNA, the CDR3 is TGTGCCAGCAGTTGGGGGGGAGGCGAGCAGTACTTC.